A single sample is the source of the 17 T cell receptor beta chains below, sequenced in a study of post-analysis software for immune sequencing data. The study's findings and limits: Patients used roughly five TRBV segments, including TRBV5-6, TRBV5-1 and TRBV20-1, more often than controls.

Unique molecular identifiers featured in each of the TCR beta cDNA libraries. Via MiXCR, TCRdb re-called the PCR reads, giving one row per CDR3 protein. The repertoire has just over 250,000 distinct CDR3 sequences, 36% of them found once; the top ten carry 4% to 5.5%. No cognate antigen is known for these TCRs. The specimen was blood. Receptors originate from a girl aged 5-17 years with multiple sclerosis.

The chain carries TRBV4-1 and TRBJ2-3; D gene unclear. V lost 4 bases and J lost 2, with 19 bases in between. Germline V lookup: CDR1 MGHRA, CDR2 YSYEKL. This CDR3 is built from 17 residues. This CDR3 reads CASSRTGGVGYTDTQYF. The CDR3 DNA reads TGCGCCAGCAGCCGAACCGGTGGGGTTGGTTACACAGATACGCAGTATTTT.

The chain is built from TRBV7-2 and TRBJ2-1, with 9 nucleotides matching TRBD2. The germline V gene encodes CDR1 SGHTA and CDR2 FQGNSA. The CDR3 consists of 15 residues. V trimming: 5 bases; J trimming: 4 bases; junction bases outside the gene matches: 6. This chain's CDR3 is CASSQQAGGYNEQFF. The CDR3 DNA reads as TGTGCCAGCAGCCAGCAAGCGGGAGGTTACAATGAGCAGTTCTTC.

This clonotype was found a few times. With a much larger clone just one base away, this may be a read error. V gene TRBV5-5 combines with J gene TRBJ1-2; TRBD1 aligns across 7 bases. The length of the CDR3 is 16 residues. The V gene's germline CDR1 is SGHKS and CDR2 YYEKEE (reference sequence). CDR3 nucleotides: TGTGCCAGCAACTTGGGACCTGACAGGGAGGTCTATGGCTACACCTTC. Translated: CASNLGPDREVYGYTF.

The V gene is TRBV11-2, the J gene TRBJ2-5; D ambiguous. The assigned J gene may be wrong: the sequence end matches TRBJ2-1 better. The V gene's germline CDR1 is SGHAT and CDR2 FQNNGV. CDR3 length: 15 amino acids. CDR3 sequence: CASSLDRVVQETQFF. The CDR3 nucleotides are TGTGCCAGCAGCTTAGATCGGGTAGTCCAAGAGACCCAGTTCTTC.

This chain joins TRBV7-2 and TRBJ1-5; TRBD1 is a possible D gene (5 bases). The CDR3 is made up of 16 amino acids. CDR1 SGHTA and CDR2 FQGNSA come from the germline V gene. Between the trimmed V and J ends, which lost 5 bases and 4 bases, there was a span of 18 bases. The DNA of the CDR3 is TGTGCCAGCAGCCAAGGGGCAGGTATAGCAAATCAGCCCCAGCATTTT. Its protein product is CASSQGAGIANQPQHF. The entire variable domain, with the rest obtained from reference TRBV7-2 and TRBJ1-5, is as follows: GAGVSQSPSNKVTEKGKDVELRCDPISGHTALYWYRQSLGQGLEFLIYFQGNSAPDKSGLPSDRFSAERTGGSVSTLTIQRTQQEDSAVYLCASSQGAGIANQPQHFGDGTRLSIL.

This clonotype was recorded only once. The chain carries TRBV29-1 and TRBJ2-7, with 7 nucleotides matching TRBD1. With V trimmed by 4 bases and J by 2 bases, 5 bases remained unmatched. The germline CDR1 and CDR2 sequences are SQVTM and ANQGSEA. The CDR3 runs to 13 residues. The CDR3 DNA reads as TGCAGCGTTGGTGGGACAGAGACCTACGAGCAGTACTTC. It is translated as CSVGGTETYEQYF.

This clonotype was recorded many times. This sequence joins TRBV7-2 and TRBJ2-7; D remains ambiguous. The V gene lost 1 base and the J gene lost 0 bases, with 13 bases spanning the gap. The CDR3 totals 16 residues. Per the germline V gene, CDR1 is SGHTA and CDR2 is FQGNSA. CDR3 in amino acids: CASSLEGGPSSYEQYF. CDR3 in DNA: TGTGCCAGCAGCTTAGAAGGCGGACCTAGCTCCTACGAGCAGTACTTC.

CDR3 bases: TGCGCCAGCAGCTTGGCCCTGGGACTAGCGTATGATACGCAGTATTTT. Protein sequence: CASSLALGLAYDTQYF. The chain is built from TRBV5-1 and TRBJ2-3, with 10 bases lining up with TRBD2. The CDR3 has 16 amino acids. Per the germline V gene, CDR1 is SGHRS and CDR2 is YFSETQ. With 0 bases clipped from V and 6 bases from J, the junction kept 7 bases outside the gene matches.

The sample holds a few counts of this clonotype. The rearrangement joins TRBV28 to TRBJ2-2, with D uncertain. V shed 8 bases and J shed 1 base, with 8 bases lying between them. Looked up from germline, CDR1 is MDHEN and CDR2 is SYDVKM. The CDR3 spans 13 residues. CDR3 sequence (DNA): TGTGCCAGCGGCGTTTTGAACACCGGGGAGCTGTTTTTT. Encoded protein: CASGVLNTGELFF.

In its sample, this clonotype was seen once. A much larger clonotype is one base distant, so this may be a read error. The rearrangement uses TRBV5-1 and TRBJ2-7, with D hard to call. The CDR3 runs 14 residues. CDR1 is SGHRS and CDR2 is YFSETQ in the germline V gene. Trimming stripped 4 bases from V and 9 bases from J, with 20 bases between. The CDR3 spells CASSARAGTAGQYF. CDR3 nucleotide sequence: TGCGCCAGCAGCGCCCGGGCAGGCACGGCCGGGCAGTACTTC.

CDR3 region: CASSQVAGGLADTQYF. CDR3 nucleotides: TGTGCCAGCAGCCAAGTCGCGGGAGGGCTAGCAGATACGCAGTATTTT. The chain links TRBV3-1 to TRBJ2-3; 9 nucleotides agree with TRBD2. This CDR3 is built from 16 residues. Germline V gives CDR1 LGHDT, CDR2 YNNKEL (reference sequence). V was clipped by 1 base and J by 4 bases; unmatched bases: 6.

This clonotype occurred a few times. The rearrangement links TRBV7-9 to TRBJ2-1; the match to TRBD2 covers 7 bases. Trimming cost V 2 bases and J 3 bases; bases outside gene matches: 10. The CDR3 loop spans 17 amino acids. Germline V lookup: CDR1 SEHNR, CDR2 FQNEAQ (reference sequence). CDR3 amino acids: CASSLPSGGRDYNEQFF. The CDR3 coding sequence is TGTGCCAGCAGCTTACCCTCTGGCGGGAGAGACTACAATGAGCAGTTCTTC.

The table lists this clonotype with many counts. This chain uses TRBV27 with TRBJ2-4; 7 positions match TRBD1. With V trimmed by 2 bases and J by 0 bases, 1 base remained unmatched. The CDR3 loop spans 15 amino acids. Germline CDR1 and CDR2: MNHEY and SMNVEV (reference sequence). The CDR3 nucleotides are TGTGCCAGCAGTTTAAGGGGGCCAGCCAAAAACATTCAGTACTTC. It is translated as CASSLRGPAKNIQYF.

The gene calls are TRBV4-1 and TRBJ2-2; TRBD2 aligns across 7 bases. Germline V gene lookup returns CDR1 MGHRA and CDR2 YSYEKL. Trimming took 0 bases from V and 7 from J; bases not matched to a gene: 8. This CDR3 spans 16 amino acids. The CDR3 loop is CASSQEEAREYGELFF. The CDR3, as DNA: TGCGCCAGCAGCCAAGAGGAAGCGCGGGAGTACGGGGAGCTGTTTTTT.

This clonotype was counted ten times or more. V is TRBV15 and J is TRBJ2-5; the D is unclear. V was cut by 3 bases and J by 5 bases, with 7 bases left in between. This CDR3 region has 12 residues. CDR1 is LNHNV and CDR2 is YYDKDF in the germline V gene (reference sequence). The CDR3 coding sequence is TGTGCCACCAGCAGTCCGAGGGAGACCCAGTACTTC. Translated, it gives CATSSPRETQYF.

The chain carries TRBV6-1 and TRBJ2-5; no firm D call. The CDR3 loop spans 12 amino acids. CDR1 is MNHNS and CDR2 is SASEGT in the germline V gene. The germline V and J ends were trimmed by 5 bases and 11 bases, with 15 bases remaining between them. CDR3 loop: CASSLVYNEQYF. CDR3 coding DNA: TGTGCCAGCAGTTTGGTGTACAATGAGCAGTACTTC.

This clonotype was detected ten times or more. The V and J genes are TRBV7-2 and TRBJ2-3; 8 bases are shared with TRBD2. The CDR3 is 17 residues long. Germline assignment: CDR1 SGHTA and CDR2 FQGNSA. After removal of 0 bases from V and 5 bases from J, the junction contained 10 bases not matched to a gene. This CDR3 reads CASSLAIWTSKKDTQYF. In DNA, the CDR3 is TGTGCCAGCAGCTTAGCGATCTGGACTAGCAAGAAAGATACGCAGTATTTT. Full variable domain (missing parts from reference TRBV7-2 and TRBJ2-3): GAGVSQSPSNKVTEKGKDVELRCDPISGHTALYWYRQSLGQGLEFLIYFQGNSAPDKSGLPSDRFSAERTGGSVSTLTIQRTQQEDSAVYLCASSLAIWTSKKDTQYFGPGTRLTVL.